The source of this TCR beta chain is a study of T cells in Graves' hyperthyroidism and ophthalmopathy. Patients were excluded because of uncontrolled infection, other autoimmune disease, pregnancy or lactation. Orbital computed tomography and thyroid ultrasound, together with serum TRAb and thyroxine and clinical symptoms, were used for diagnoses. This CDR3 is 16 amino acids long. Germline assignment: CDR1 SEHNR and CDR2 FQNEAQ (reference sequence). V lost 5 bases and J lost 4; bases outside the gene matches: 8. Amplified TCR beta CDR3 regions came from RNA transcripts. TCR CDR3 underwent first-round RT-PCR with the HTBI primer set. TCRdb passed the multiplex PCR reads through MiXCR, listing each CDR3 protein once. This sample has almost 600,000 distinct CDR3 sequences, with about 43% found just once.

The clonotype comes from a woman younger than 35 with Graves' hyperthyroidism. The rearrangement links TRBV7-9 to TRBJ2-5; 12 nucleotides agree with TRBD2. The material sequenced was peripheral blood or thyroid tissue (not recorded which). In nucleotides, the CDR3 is TGTGCCAGCAGCGCGGCGCTAGCGGGGGGGGGAGAGACCCAGTACTTC. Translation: CASSAALAGGGETQYF.